What follows are 32 T cell receptor beta chains derived from one specimen sequenced in a study of blood T cell repertoires in COVID-19. Assay used: immunoSEQ multiplex PCR; TCRdb lists only in-frame clones, some missing. The sample lists 100,000 to 150,000 clones, under 85% occurring once. Sequencing was performed on peripheral blood. These receptors were collected from a man aged 60 to 75 with acute or convalescent COVID-19.

The chain is built from TRBV5-1 and TRBJ1-3; 10 nucleotides match TRBD1. The CDR3 extends over 16 amino acids. Germline assignment: CDR1 SGHRS and CDR2 YFSETQ. V was pared by 0 bases and J by 3 bases, with 3 bases of the junction left unmatched. The CDR3 nucleotides read TGCGCCAGCAGCTTGGCGGACAGGGGGTTTGGAAACACCATATATTTT. Amino acids: CASSLADRGFGNTIYF.

The chain has TRBV24-1 and TRBJ1-5; D is unresolved. Germline-derived CDR1 and CDR2 are KGHDR and SFDVKD. Between the trimmed V and J ends, which lost 4 bases and 3 bases, there was a span of 9 bases. This CDR3 is 14 amino acids long. As DNA, the CDR3 is TGTGCCACCAGTGACCTGGCCAACAATCAGCCCCAGCATTTT. Protein sequence: CATSDLANNQPQHF.

The chain has TRBV30 and TRBJ1-1, with 7 bases lining up with TRBD1. Germline V gene data show CDR1 as GTSNPN and CDR2 as SVGIG (reference sequence). This CDR3 spans 12 amino acids. The V gene end was trimmed by 3 bases and the J gene end by 6 bases; junction bases not matched to a gene: 4. CDR3 amino acids: CAWSLGQSEAFF. The DNA for the CDR3 is TGTGCCTGGAGCCTGGGACAGTCTGAAGCTTTCTTT. Based on the CDR3 plus reference TRBV30 and TRBJ1-1, the full variable domain is SQTIHQWPATLVQPVGSPLSLECTVEGTSNPNLYWYRQAAGRGLQLLFYSVGIGQISSEVPQNLSASRPQDRQFILSSKKLLLSDSGFYLCAWSLGQSEAFFGQGTRLTVV.

V and J are TRBV5-4 and TRBJ2-5; D is possibly TRBD1 (5 bases). The CDR3 extends over 14 amino acids. The germline CDR1 and CDR2 sequences are SGHNT and YYREEE (reference sequence). The ends were cut back, 3 bases at V and 3 bases at J, with 12 bases in the middle. The CDR3 DNA reads as TGTGCCAGCAGCTCCCCGGCCAGGGAAGAGACCCAGTACTTC. Its protein product is CASSSPAREETQYF.

The J gene is TRBJ2-4, the V gene TRBV3-1 (or the pseudogene TRBV3-2); 12 bases map to TRBD2. After removal of 1 base from V and 0 bases from J, the junction contained 4 bases not matched to a gene. CDR3 length equals 18 residues. CDR1 is LGHDT, CDR2 YNNKEL, per germline (reference sequence). The CDR3 protein is CASSQATSGGLAKNIQYF. The CDR3 bases are TGTGCCAGCAGCCAAGCGACTAGCGGGGGACTAGCCAAAAACATTCAGTACTTC.

The rearrangement joins TRBV6-6 to TRBJ2-1; 9 bases agree with TRBD1. The CDR3 extends over 14 amino acids. Germline V gene data show CDR1 as MNHNY and CDR2 as SVGAGI (reference sequence). V shed 2 bases and J 9 bases; nucleotides not matched to a gene: 5. The CDR3 sequence: CASSYGQGMGEQFF. CDR3 bases: TGTGCCAGCAGTTACGGACAGGGGATGGGTGAGCAGTTCTTC.

This sequence joins TRBV12-2 and TRBJ1-1; the D call TRBD1 from the table was never checked on the DNA. TRBV12-2 is marked as a pseudogene. This CDR3 contains 14 residues. CDR3 in amino acids: CASRFWQLNTEAFF. CDR3 bases: TGTGCAAGTCGCTTTTGGCAGTTGAACACTGAAGCTTTCTTT.

The chain carries TRBV28 and TRBJ1-1, with D possibly matching TRBD1 (6 bases). The V end was cut by 3 bases, the J end by 6 bases, with 11 bases between. This CDR3 spans 13 amino acids. From germline, CDR1 is MDHEN and CDR2 SYDVKM. The CDR3 nucleotides are TGTGCCAGCAGTTTGCCGGGGGGCCCTGAAGCTTTCTTT. Its translation: CASSLPGGPEAFF. Variable domain in full (rest from reference TRBV28 and TRBJ1-1): DVKVTQSSRYLVKRTGEKVFLECVQDMDHENMFWYRQDPGLGLRLIYFSYDVKMKEKGDIPEGYSVSREKKERFSLILESASTNQTSMYLCASSLPGGPEAFFGQGTRLTVV.

The chain carries TRBV10-1 and TRBJ2-7; 8 bases are shared with TRBD2. V lost 6 bases to trimming and J lost 3 bases; unmatched junction nucleotides: 16. The CDR3 spans 17 residues. Germline CDR1 reads WNHNN; CDR2 reads SYGVQD (reference sequence). The CDR3 spells CASRRGLVLGGSYEQYF. DNA for the CDR3: TGCGCCAGCAGGAGGGGACTAGTCCTGGGGGGAAGCTACGAGCAGTACTTC.

The chain links TRBV2 to TRBJ2-2; TRBD2 aligns across 7 bases. The V gene's germline CDR1 is SNHLY and CDR2 FYNNEI. J lost 1 base, V lost 6 bases, and 5 bases had no gene match. The CDR3 length is 15 residues. The DNA for the CDR3 is TGTGCCAGCAGCCGCTCTAGCGGGAACACCGGGGAGCTGTTTTTT. Translation gives CASSRSSGNTGELFF.

This clone came up once. The chain joins TRBV6-4 to TRBJ2-1; a weak D match, TRBD2 (5 bases). CDR3 length equals 16 residues. Trimming removed 4 bases from V and 10 bases from J, with 23 bases in between. CDR1 is MRHNA and CDR2 is SNTAGT in the germline V gene. DNA for the CDR3: TGTGCCAGCAGTGTCCAGATCGGACTCCTTATAGGGGAGCAGTTCTTC. It translates to CASSVQIGLLIGEQFF.

The gene calls are TRBV7-3 and TRBJ2-1; D is perhaps TRBD1 (6 bases). V shed 0 bases and J shed 8 bases, with 11 bases lying between them. The CDR3 has 14 residues. Germline V lookup: CDR1 SGHTA, CDR2 FQGTGA. The CDR3 coding sequence is TGTGCCAGCAGCTTAACATCAGGGGCCGATGAGCAGTTCTTC. This codes for CASSLTSGADEQFF.

The chain couples TRBV15 to TRBJ2-1; TRBD2 matches at 8 bases. The CDR3 spans 15 residues. V shed 1 base, J shed 5 bases, and the junction held 4 bases outside the gene matches. The V gene's germline CDR1 is LNHNV and CDR2 YYDKDF (reference sequence). The chain's CDR3 is CATSRAGAGDNEQFF. DNA of the CDR3: TGTGCCACCAGCAGAGCTGGAGCGGGAGACAATGAGCAGTTCTTC.

CDR3 loop: CALRLAGVYNEQFF. The CDR3 nucleotides read TGTGCCCTGAGACTAGCGGGGGTTTACAATGAGCAGTTCTTC. The chain employs TRBV30 and TRBJ2-1, with TRBD2 identical over 12 bases. V gave up 8 bases and J gave up 4 bases; unmatched junction bases: 6. The CDR3 has 14 amino acids. The V gene's germline CDR1 is GTSNPN and CDR2 SVGIG (reference sequence).

V is TRBV27 and J is TRBJ2-3; possible D gene TRBD1, 6 bases. The ends were cut back, 7 bases at V and 6 bases at J, with 14 bases in the middle. The germline V gene encodes CDR1 MNHEY and CDR2 SMNVEV (reference sequence). This CDR3 region has 13 residues. This CDR3 is CASTTRRGDTQYF. CDR3 coding DNA: TGTGCCAGCACTACCCGCAGGGGTGATACGCAGTATTTT.

The chain recombines TRBV6-6 with TRBJ1-6; D is possibly TRBD1 (6 bases). V was clipped by 4 bases and J by 6 bases, with 13 bases between them. This CDR3 has 15 residues. CDR1 and CDR2 (germline): MNHNY, SVGAGI (reference sequence). This chain's CDR3 is CASSSRDTGNSPLHF. The DNA for the CDR3 is TGTGCCAGCAGTTCCAGGGACACGGGTAATTCACCCCTCCACTTT.

The V and J genes are TRBV14 and TRBJ1-2, with TRBD1 identical over 7 bases. The CDR3 contains 17 residues. J lost 1 base, V lost 4 bases, and 12 bases had no gene match. Germline lookup yields CDR1 SGHDN and CDR2 FVKESK. The CDR3 loop is CASSRNRGDPLNYGYTF. The CDR3 DNA is TGTGCCAGCAGCCGAAACAGGGGCGACCCACTTAACTATGGCTACACCTTC.

The chain employs TRBV3-1 (or the pseudogene TRBV3-2) and TRBJ1-1; D is undetermined. The CDR3 is 16 residues long. Germline loops: CDR1 LGHDT, CDR2 YNNKEL (reference sequence). V was trimmed by 0 bases and J by 0 bases, leaving 11 bases between them. CDR3 in DNA: TGTGCCAGCAGCCAAGATCAAGGAGCCATGAACACTGAAGCTTTCTTT. It codes for CASSQDQGAMNTEAFF.

V gene TRBV29-1 combines with J gene TRBJ2-7; D possibly corresponds to TRBD1 (6 bases). The CDR3 extends over 14 amino acids. Between the trimmed V and J ends, which lost 4 bases and 2 bases, there was a span of 15 bases. Germline values: CDR1 SQVTM, CDR2 ANQGSEA. DNA for the CDR3: TGCAGCGTTGTTAAGCTAGGGGGAGCCTACGAGCAGTACTTC. Encoded protein: CSVVKLGGAYEQYF.

CDR3 loop: CASSSWASRNTQYF. As DNA, the CDR3 is TGTGCCAGCAGCTCCTGGGCCAGCAGGAATACGCAGTATTTT. The rearrangement links TRBV5-6 to TRBJ2-3; D call uncertain. V dropped 3 bases and J dropped 7 bases, with 15 bases sitting between them. CDR3 length: 14 residues. Germline loops: CDR1 SGHDT, CDR2 YYEEEE.

The chain is built from TRBV7-9 and TRBJ2-3; tentatively, D is TRBD2 (5 bases). The germline V gene encodes CDR1 SEHNR and CDR2 FQNEAQ (reference sequence). The CDR3 spans 16 residues. Trimming stripped 5 bases from V and 4 bases from J, with 19 bases between. The CDR3 DNA follows: TGTGCCAGCAGCCCCCCGCCCCACCGGGATGCAGATACGCAGTATTTT. This encodes CASSPPPHRDADTQYF.

The rearrangement joins TRBV6-5 to TRBJ2-1; 10 nucleotides align to TRBD1. This CDR3 is built from 15 residues. V was pared by 6 bases and J by 3 bases, with 5 bases of the junction left unmatched. Germline CDR1 is MNHEY and CDR2 is SVGAGI. The CDR3 bases are TGTGCCAGCAGCCCGACAGGGGGCGACTACAATGAGCAGTTCTTC. Amino acids: CASSPTGGDYNEQFF.

The chain links TRBV18 to TRBJ2-7, with 8 bases aligning to TRBD2. The CDR3 length is 15 residues. With V trimmed by 3 bases and J by 8 bases, 12 bases remained unmatched. Germline assignment: CDR1 KGHSH and CDR2 LQKENI. This CDR3 reads CASSPPGLEISQQYF. Written as DNA, the CDR3 is TGTGCCAGCTCACCCCCGGGACTAGAGATAAGTCAGCAGTACTTC.

The chain combines TRBV18 with TRBJ2-7; a possible D gene is TRBD2 (6 bases). CDR1 is KGHSH and CDR2 is LQKENI in the germline V gene. V was cut by 0 bases and J by 4 bases, with 10 bases left in between. The CDR3 runs 14 residues. CDR3 DNA: TGTGCCAGCTCACCACCGTCGGGAGCTTACGAGCAGTACTTC. This translates into CASSPPSGAYEQYF.

The genes are TRBV4-2 and TRBJ2-7; 8 nucleotides agree with TRBD2. Trimming cost V 1 base and J 0 bases; bases outside gene matches: 5. CDR1 and CDR2 from the germline V gene are LGHNA and YNFKEQ. CDR3 length: 16 residues. CDR3 bases: TGTGCCAGCAGCCAAGTACTAGCGGCAAGCTCCTACGAGCAGTACTTC. Protein: CASSQVLAASSYEQYF.

In this sample, this clone turned up once. The chain carries TRBV20-1 and TRBJ2-1, with D hard to call. Between the trimmed V and J ends, which lost 7 bases and 4 bases, there was a span of 5 bases. The CDR3 contains 10 residues. Germline CDR1 reads DFQATT; CDR2 reads SNEGSKA (reference sequence). The CDR3 protein is CSGVYNEQFF. DNA for the CDR3: TGCAGTGGCGTATACAATGAGCAGTTCTTC.

The gene calls are TRBV6-2 or TRBV6-3 and TRBJ2-7, with 7 bases identical to TRBD1. The CDR3 totals 16 residues. Germline V gene sequence: CDR1 MNHEY, CDR2 SVGEGT. Trimming took 2 bases from V and 5 from J; bases not matched to a gene: 12. The CDR3 DNA follows: TGTGCCAGCAGTTACCCTCGACAGGGCTCGTTAAACGAGCAGTACTTC. This gives the protein CASSYPRQGSLNEQYF.

This chain links TRBV10-1 with TRBJ1-1, with 10 bases lining up with TRBD1. This CDR3 spans 17 amino acids. The germline gives CDR1 WNHNN, CDR2 SYGVQD (reference sequence). With V trimmed by 1 base and J by 0 bases, 5 bases remained unmatched. DNA of the CDR3: TGCGCCAGCAGTGAGTATGGGACAGGGGTTGTGAACACTGAAGCTTTCTTT. Translation gives CASSEYGTGVVNTEAFF.

The V and J genes are TRBV7-2 and TRBJ1-2; TRBD1 is a possible D gene (6 bases). Trimming pared 10 bases from V and 7 bases from J, leaving 25 bases between. In germline, CDR1 is SGHTA, CDR2 FQGNSA. The length of the CDR3 is 15 residues. In DNA form, the CDR3 reads TGTGCCAACAAAGAGGACGGGGGGCGTCGGTCTGGCTACACCTTC. Its translation is CANKEDGGRRSGYTF.

The V and J genes are TRBV19 and TRBJ2-3, with D uncertain. The CDR3 is made up of 13 amino acids. Germline assignment: CDR1 LNHDA and CDR2 SQIVND (reference sequence). V lost 0 bases and J lost 9, with 10 bases in between. The CDR3: CASSIEESRTQYF. For the CDR3, the DNA is TGTGCCAGTAGTATAGAGGAGTCGCGGACGCAGTATTTT.

V gene TRBV5-8 combines with J gene TRBJ2-7; 11 bases are a match to TRBD2. Germline assignment: CDR1 SGHTS and CDR2 YDEGEE. The length of the CDR3 is 18 residues. V was clipped by 4 bases and J by 0 bases; unmatched bases: 12. Here the CDR3 reads CASSRTGTSGFSSYEQYF. The CDR3 coding sequence is TGTGCCAGCAGCCGAACCGGGACTAGCGGTTTTAGCTCCTACGAGCAGTACTTC.

The chain carries TRBV7-9 and TRBJ1-4; D may be TRBD1 (6 bases). Germline loops: CDR1 SEHNR, CDR2 FQNEAQ (reference sequence). The CDR3 is 13 amino acids. The V end was cut by 0 bases, the J end by 7 bases, with 6 bases between. This chain's CDR3 is CASSLAGGEKLFF. In DNA form, the CDR3 reads TGTGCCAGCAGCTTAGCAGGGGGTGAAAAACTGTTTTTT. Full variable domain (remainder filled in from reference TRBV7-9 and TRBJ1-4): DTGVSQNPRHKITKRGQNVTFRCDPISEHNRLYWYRQTLGQGPEFLTYFQNEAQLEKSRLLSDRFSAERPKGSFSTLEIQRTEQGDSAMYLCASSLAGGEKLFFGSGTQLSVL.